The T cell receptor (beta chain) under discussion was sequenced for a study of control samples from healthy donors and cancer patients. V was shortened by 2 bases and J by 7 bases, with 12 bases between the two germline ends. From germline, CDR1 is SGHTA and CDR2 FQGNSA. This CDR3 region has 14 residues. TCRdb's table, derived via immunoSEQ multiplex PCR, lists solely in-frame clones and lacks some. The table has roughly 140,000 clones, over 90% seen once. The chain couples TRBV7-2 to TRBJ1-5; D perhaps matches TRBD1 (5 bases). This sequence was found in a man between 50 and 59 years old in good health. Material for sequencing was blood. This chain's CDR3 is CASSLSAGSQPQHF. CDR3 bases: TGTGCCAGCAGCTTATCTGCAGGGTCACAGCCCCAGCATTTT. Variable domain in full (rest from reference TRBV7-2 and TRBJ1-5): GAGVSQSPSNKVTEKGKDVELRCDPISGHTALYWYRQSLGQGLEFLIYFQGNSAPDKSGLPSDRFSAERTGGSVSTLTIQRTQQEDSAVYLCASSLSAGSQPQHFGDGTRLSIL.